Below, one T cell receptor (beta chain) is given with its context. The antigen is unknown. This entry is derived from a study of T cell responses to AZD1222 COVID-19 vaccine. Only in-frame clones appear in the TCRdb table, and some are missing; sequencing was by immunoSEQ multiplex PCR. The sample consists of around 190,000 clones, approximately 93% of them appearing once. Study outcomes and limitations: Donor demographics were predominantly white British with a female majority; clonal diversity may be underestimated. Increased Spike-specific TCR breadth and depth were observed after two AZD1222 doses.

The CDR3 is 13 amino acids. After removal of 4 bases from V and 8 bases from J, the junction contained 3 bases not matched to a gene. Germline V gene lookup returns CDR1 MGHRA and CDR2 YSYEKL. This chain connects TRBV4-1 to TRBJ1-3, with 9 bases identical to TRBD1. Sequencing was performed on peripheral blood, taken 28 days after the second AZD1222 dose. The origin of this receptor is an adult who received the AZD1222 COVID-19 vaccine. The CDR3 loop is CASSPDRGYTIYF. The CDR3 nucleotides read TGCGCCAGCAGCCCGGACAGGGGATACACCATATATTTT.